The T cell receptor (beta chain) described here comes from a study of T cells after yellow fever vaccination. TCRdb called the 5' RACE reads again in MiXCR, with one record for every CDR3 protein. The sample has about 210,000 distinct CDR3 sequences, less than 3.5% seen once. Points on this clonotype: What it binds is not known.

Study results and caveats: Re-detected after boosting: most primary clones, around 97% of CD4 and 80% to 90% of CD8.

This CDR3 is built from 16 residues. Germline V gene sequence: CDR1 SEHNR, CDR2 FQNEAQ (reference sequence). V trimming: 2 bases; J trimming: 5 bases; junction bases outside the gene matches: 10. V usage is TRBV7-9 and J usage is TRBJ2-5; TRBD2 agrees at 8 bases. The sequences come from CD4+ T cells sorted from PBMCs, collected 10 days after the yellow fever booster vaccination. The sequence derives from a man between 18 and 29 years old who received the YFV17D yellow fever vaccine. In DNA, the CDR3 is TGTGCCAGCAGCTTATGGCGGGGGGTGCTTCGGGAGACCCAGTACTTC. This codes for CASSLWRGVLRETQYF.